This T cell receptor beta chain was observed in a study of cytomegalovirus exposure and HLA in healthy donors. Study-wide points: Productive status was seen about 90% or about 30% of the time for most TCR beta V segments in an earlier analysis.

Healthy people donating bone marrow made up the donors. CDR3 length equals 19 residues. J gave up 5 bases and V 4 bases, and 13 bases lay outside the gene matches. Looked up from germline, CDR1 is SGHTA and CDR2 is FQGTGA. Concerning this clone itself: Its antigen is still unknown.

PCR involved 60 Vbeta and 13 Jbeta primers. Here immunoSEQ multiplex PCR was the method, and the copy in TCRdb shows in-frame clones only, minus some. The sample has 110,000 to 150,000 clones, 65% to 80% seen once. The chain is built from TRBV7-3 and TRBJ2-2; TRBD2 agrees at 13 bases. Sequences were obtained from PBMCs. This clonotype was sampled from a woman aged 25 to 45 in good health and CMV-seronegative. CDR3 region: CASSSPELAGGPGTGELFF. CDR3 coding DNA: TGTGCCAGCAGCTCCCCGGAACTAGCGGGAGGGCCGGGTACCGGGGAGCTGTTTTTT.